A single T cell receptor (beta chain) is shown here with its context. These data are taken from a study of T cells after yellow fever vaccination. MiXCR, applied by TCRdb to the 5' RACE reads, yields one record per CDR3 protein. The sample lists around 300,000 distinct CDR3 sequences; over 4% were seen once. There are 14 residues in the CDR3. Germline CDR1 is ENHRY and CDR2 is SYGVKD. The V end lost 6 bases, the J end lost 4 bases, and 13 bases lay between the germline ends. This sequence joins TRBV10-3 and TRBJ1-3; the D gene is possibly TRBD1 (5 bases). The specimen comprised PBMCs, sampled 5 days after the yellow fever booster vaccination. The receptor was derived from a man aged 18-30 years who received the YFV17D yellow fever vaccine. CDR3 loop: CAIRSQGFGNTIYF. CDR3 DNA sequence: TGTGCCATCAGGAGTCAGGGTTTCGGAAACACCATATATTTT.